The next 23 T cell receptor beta chains were all read from a single sample in a study of spatial heterogeneity in lung cancer. Whole-study findings and limits: Expanded alpha and beta TCR counts within tumors tracked tumor mutation counts.

TCRdb independently ran MiXCR on the 5' RACE reads; one entry per CDR3 protein. The sample contains several thousand distinct CDR3 sequences, around 7% of which appear only once. Antigens of these TCRs are unknown. As to time point: sample taken at primary tumor resection. Source: lung tumor tissue, taken at surgery. Receptors were obtained from a male donor with early-stage non-small cell lung cancer.

This clonotype occurred many times. The J gene is TRBJ2-6, the V gene TRBV5-1; D possibly corresponds to TRBD1 (6 bases). The germline V and J ends were trimmed by 6 bases and 1 base, with 8 bases remaining between them. This CDR3 is built from 14 residues. The germline gives CDR1 SGHRS, CDR2 YFSETQ. The CDR3, as DNA: TGCGCCAGCAAAACAGGGTCTGGGGCCAACGTCCTGACTTTC. Translated, it gives CASKTGSGANVLTF.

This clonotype was seen ten or more times. V gene TRBV6-1 combines with J gene TRBJ1-3; possible D gene TRBD1, 6 bases. This CDR3 has 14 amino acids. The V end lost 4 bases, the J end lost 1 base, and 8 bases lay between the germline ends. CDR1 MNHNS and CDR2 SASEGT come from the germline V gene. The CDR3 region has the DNA TGTGCCAGCAGTGGGACAGTTTCTGGAAACACCATATATTTT. As protein: CASSGTVSGNTIYF.

Many counts were recorded for this clonotype. This chain joins TRBV5-1 and TRBJ1-2; D ambiguous. The germline CDR1 and CDR2 sequences are SGHRS and YFSETQ. The CDR3 extends over 14 amino acids. Trimming removed 4 bases at V and 4 bases at J, with 14 bases between. CDR3 in DNA: TGCGCCAGCAGCCTTCAGACACGATCCTATGGCTACACCTTC. Amino acid sequence: CASSLQTRSYGYTF.

This clonotype was counted many times. The chain is built from TRBV5-1 and TRBJ2-3; tentative D call: TRBD1 (5 bases). With 5 bases removed from V and 2 bases from J, the gap between germline ends came to 12 bases. The CDR3 consists of 14 residues. The V gene's germline CDR1 is SGHRS and CDR2 YFSETQ. The CDR3 region is CASRGVPPTDTQYF. The DNA for the CDR3 is TGCGCCAGCAGAGGGGTACCACCCACAGATACGCAGTATTTT. Full variable domain (remainder filled in from reference TRBV5-1 and TRBJ2-3): KAGVTQTPRYLIKTRGQQVTLSCSPISGHRSVSWYQQTPGQGLQFLFEYFSETQRNKGNFPGRFSGRQFSNSRSEMNVSTLELGDSALYLCASRGVPPTDTQYFGPGTRLTVL.

In its sample, this clonotype is medium-sized. This chain links TRBV5-1 with TRBJ2-7; D is possibly TRBD1 (6 bases). CDR3 length: 13 amino acids. Per the germline V gene, CDR1 is SGHRS and CDR2 is YFSETQ. V lost 3 bases, J lost 5 bases, and 12 bases lay in between. The CDR3 nucleotides read TGCGCCAGCAGCTACAGGGAAAGCCACGAGCAGTACTTC. The encoded protein is CASSYRESHEQYF.

At least ten counts were recorded for this clonotype. This chain connects TRBV29-1 to TRBJ2-5; 8 positions agree with TRBD2. Germline V gene sequence: CDR1 SQVTM, CDR2 ANQGSEA. The CDR3 extends over 15 amino acids. V lost 4 bases to trimming and J lost 1 base; unmatched junction nucleotides: 8. The CDR3 DNA sequence: TGCAGCGTTGGATCGAATAGCGGGATCCAAGAGACCCAGTACTTC. It translates to CSVGSNSGIQETQYF.

The chain employs TRBV28 and TRBJ1-2, with unresolved D. The germline CDR1 and CDR2 sequences are MDHEN and SYDVKM. CDR3 length equals 13 residues. V was cut by 6 bases and J by 4 bases, with 12 bases left in between. CDR3 DNA sequence: TGTGCCAGCAGAACCTCCGATATCTATGGCTACACCTTC. Its protein is CASRTSDIYGYTF.

In the case of this clonotype: At one end, the junction sequence differs from germline, possibly due to a read error. The chain combines TRBV30 with TRBJ2-1; D possibly matches TRBD1 or TRBD2 (5 bases each). The CDR3 has 11 amino acids. Germline V gives CDR1 GTSNPN, CDR2 SVGIG (reference sequence). In DNA form, the CDR3 reads TGTGCCTGGAGTCCGGGGCTGGCCCAGCTCTTC. It codes for CAWSPGLAQLF.

As concerns this clonotype: This may be a read error, as it is one base from a much larger clone. This rearrangement joins TRBV20-1 to TRBJ2-7, with D perhaps assigned TRBD1 or TRBD2 (5 bases each). V was trimmed by 0 bases and J by 6 bases, leaving 18 bases between them. Germline assignment: CDR1 DFQATT and CDR2 SNEGSKA (reference sequence). The CDR3 loop spans 15 amino acids. CDR3 DNA: TGCAGTGCTAGAGAGTGGGGGACGTACGTCATCGAGCAGTACTTC. Translated, it gives CSAREWGTYVIEQYF.

This clonotype was detected many times. This chain uses TRBV20-1 with TRBJ1-6; no reliable D call. The CDR3 is 16 residues long. The germline V gene encodes CDR1 DFQATT and CDR2 SNEGSKA (reference sequence). V shed 1 base and J shed 2 bases, with 12 bases lying between them. This CDR3 reads CSARGIASPYNSPLHF. CDR3 coding DNA: TGCAGTGCTAGAGGCATTGCAAGTCCCTATAATTCACCCCTCCACTTT.

By share, this clonotype counts as medium-sized. The chain combines TRBV11-2 with TRBJ1-4, with unresolved D. Trimming stripped 5 bases from V and 8 bases from J, with 9 bases between. Germline CDR1 and CDR2: SGHAT and FQNNGV. This CDR3 has 12 residues. The CDR3: CASSLQREKLFF. Written as DNA, the CDR3 is TGTGCCAGCAGCCTCCAAAGGGAAAAACTGTTTTTT. Using reference TRBV11-2 and TRBJ1-4 for the parts outside the CDR3, the full variable domain is EAGVAQSPRYKIIEKRQSVAFWCNPISGHATLYWYQQILGQGPKLLIQFQNNGVVDDSQLPKDRFSAERLKGVDSTLKIQPAKLEDSAVYLCASSLQREKLFFGSGTQLSVL.

Judged by abundance, this clonotype is medium-sized. The chain is built from TRBV14 and TRBJ1-1; D is uncertain. This CDR3 is 14 amino acids long. V lost 1 base, J lost 11 bases, and 17 bases lay in between. CDR1 is SGHDN and CDR2 is FVKESK in the germline V gene. Here the CDR3 reads CASSQGRSYGEAFF. CDR3 nucleotides: TGTGCCAGCAGCCAAGGTAGATCCTACGGTGAGGCTTTCTTT.

A note on this clonotype: A much larger clone differs by one base, so this may be a read error. This chain links TRBV28 with TRBJ2-3; TRBD2 matches 9 bases. The germline CDR1 and CDR2 sequences are MDHEN and SYDVKM. CDR3 length equals 16 residues. The CDR3 DNA follows: TGTGCCAGCAGTTTCCTTAGCGGGAGCAGCACAGATTCGCAGTATTTT. Residues: CASSFLSGSSTDSQYF.

At least ten counts were recorded for this clonotype. V is TRBV7-2 and J is TRBJ2-5, with D unclear. CDR3 size: 12 residues. Germline values: CDR1 SGHTA, CDR2 FQGNSA. V was trimmed by 5 bases and J by 5 bases, leaving 9 bases between them. The CDR3 region has the DNA TGTGCCAGCAGCCCTTCACGGGAGACCCAGTACTTC. Translation gives CASSPSRETQYF. The full variable domain, in which reference TRBV7-2 and TRBJ2-5 provide the parts outside the CDR3, is GAGVSQSPSNKVTEKGKDVELRCDPISGHTALYWYRQSLGQGLEFLIYFQGNSAPDKSGLPSDRFSAERTGGSVSTLTIQRTQQEDSAVYLCASSPSRETQYFGPGTRLLVL.

This clonotype was found many times. The V gene is TRBV19, the J gene TRBJ2-2, with D possibly TRBD1 on 5 matching bases. CDR1 and CDR2 (germline): LNHDA, SQIVND (reference sequence). V lost 3 bases and J 4 bases, leaving 9 bases between the germline ends. The CDR3 runs 14 residues. The CDR3 sequence: CASSMATVTGELFF. CDR3 nucleotide sequence: TGTGCCAGTAGTATGGCGACAGTCACCGGGGAGCTGTTTTTT. Drawing the rest from reference TRBV19 and TRBJ2-2, the complete variable domain is DGGITQSPKYLFRKEGQNVTLSCEQNLNHDAMYWYRQDPGQGLRLIYYSQIVNDFQKGDIAEGYSVSREKKESFPLTVTSAQKNPTAFYLCASSMATVTGELFFGEGSRLTVL.

This clonotype was seen repeatedly, ten times or more. The rearrangement joins TRBV29-1 to TRBJ1-1, with 8 bases lining up with TRBD1. The germline gives CDR1 SQVTM, CDR2 ANQGSEA. J gave up 4 bases and V 4 bases, and 11 bases lay outside the gene matches. This CDR3 comprises 15 residues. CDR3 in amino acids: CSVVGQGRLGTEAFF. Here the CDR3 DNA reads TGCAGCGTTGTTGGACAGGGCAGACTAGGCACTGAAGCTTTCTTT.

On this clonotype itself: Possible read error: a much larger clone is one base away. The V call is TRBV20-1, the J call TRBJ2-3, with TRBD2 as a possible D gene (6 bases). CDR1 is DFQATT and CDR2 is SNEGSKA in the germline V gene (reference sequence). The CDR3 spans 15 residues. CDR3 sequence reads: CSARTLGGNIDMQYF. CDR3 in DNA: TGCAGTGCTAGGACCCTAGGCGGGAACATAGATATGCAGTATTTT.

The V and J genes are TRBV6-2 or TRBV6-3 and TRBJ2-7, with TRBD1 matching 9 bases. Losses at the gene ends were 4 bases for V and 2 bases for J; bases not matched to a gene: 3. The CDR3 loop spans 14 amino acids. The germline V gene has CDR1 MNHEY and CDR2 SVGEGT. This CDR3 is CASSFGQGTYEQYF. CDR3 sequence (DNA): TGTGCCAGCAGTTTCGGACAGGGGACCTACGAGCAGTACTTC.

The chain uses TRBV28 and TRBJ2-7; D remains ambiguous. Looked up from germline, CDR1 is MDHEN and CDR2 is SYDVKM. The CDR3 totals 14 residues. V shed 2 bases and J shed 5 bases, with 13 bases lying between them. Here the CDR3 DNA reads TGTGCCAGCAGTTTAAATTCAGGTAACCACGAGCAGTACTTC. Protein: CASSLNSGNHEQYF.

This clonotype was found many times. The chain couples TRBV4-3 to TRBJ2-2; 7 positions match TRBD2. The CDR3 has 16 residues. With V trimmed by 0 bases and J by 6 bases, 7 bases remained unmatched. The germline V gene has CDR1 LGHNA and CDR2 YSLEER. The CDR3 here is CASSQEEGGPPGELFF. CDR3 DNA sequence: TGCGCCAGCAGCCAAGAGGAGGGAGGGCCCCCCGGGGAGCTGTTTTTT.

This clonotype is classed as medium-sized. The V call is TRBV5-5, the J call TRBJ2-7; a weak D match, TRBD2 (5 bases). The CDR3 is 13 amino acids. CDR1 and CDR2 from the germline V gene are SGHKS and YYEKEE (reference sequence). Between the trimmed V and J ends, which lost 6 bases and 3 bases, there was a span of 13 bases. Here the CDR3 DNA reads TGTGCCAGCACCACCCGAGGGAGCTACGAGCAGTACTTC. It specifies CASTTRGSYEQYF.

In its sample, this clonotype is medium-sized. V is TRBV10-2 and J is TRBJ1-5; D is unclear. This CDR3 has 13 residues. CDR1 is WSHSY and CDR2 is SAAADI in the germline V gene. The V end lost 6 bases, the J end lost 0 bases, and 6 bases lay between the germline ends. The CDR3 here is CASSQVSNQPQHF. The CDR3 bases are TGCGCCAGCAGCCAGGTTAGCAATCAGCCCCAGCATTTT.

This clonotype was detected ten times or more. The V and J genes are TRBV3-1 and TRBJ2-7, with D possibly being TRBD1 (5 bases). The germline V and J ends were trimmed by 1 base and 1 base, with 11 bases remaining between them. This CDR3 has 15 residues. Germline-derived CDR1 and CDR2 are LGHDT and YNNKEL (reference sequence). The CDR3 nucleotides read TGTGCCAGCAGCCAAGGGGCAGGGCTTTCCTACGAGCAGTACTTC. Translation: CASSQGAGLSYEQYF.